Listed here are 19 T cell receptor beta chains from one sample, sequenced in a study of shared clonotypes between healthy human individuals. The data were produced by immunoSEQ multiplex PCR, yet TCRdb's version contains in-frame clones alone and is incomplete. Of hundreds of thousands of clones listed, around four fifths are singletons. The sequencing sample was made of memory CD4+ T cells sorted from blood. Subset of the sample: CD45RA-negative fraction. The origin of the receptors is a young woman in good health.

This clone was observed a few times. The V call is TRBV30, the J call TRBJ2-3; D unclear. Germline loops: CDR1 GTSNPN, CDR2 SVGIG (reference sequence). CDR3 length equals 12 residues. Trimming pared 2 bases from V and 2 bases from J, leaving 5 bases between. CDR3 sequence: CAWSPTTDTQYF. CDR3 coding DNA: TGTGCCTGGAGTCCGACCACAGATACGCAGTATTTT.

V gene TRBV19 combines with J gene TRBJ2-7; TRBD1 matches 7 bases. CDR3 length: 12 amino acids. Germline CDR1 reads LNHDA; CDR2 reads SQIVND (reference sequence). V lost 5 bases and J lost 6; bases outside the gene matches: 4. CDR3 DNA: TGTGCCAGTAGTGGGGGACAGCGCGAGCAGTACTTC. Its protein is CASSGGQREQYF. Based on the CDR3 plus reference TRBV19 and TRBJ2-7, the full variable domain is DGGITQSPKYLFRKEGQNVTLSCEQNLNHDAMYWYRQDPGQGLRLIYYSQIVNDFQKGDIAEGYSVSREKKESFPLTVTSAQKNPTAFYLCASSGGQREQYFGPGTRLTVT.

This clone was detected only a few times. The chain employs TRBV7-9 and TRBJ2-2; 9 bases line up with TRBD1. The CDR3 has 15 residues. CDR1 is SEHNR and CDR2 is FQNEAQ in the germline V gene (reference sequence). With V trimmed by 4 bases and J by 8 bases, 8 bases remained unmatched. CDR3 in DNA: TGTGCCAGCAGCTCAGGACAGGGGTCGACGGGGGAGCTGTTTTTT. Protein product: CASSSGQGSTGELFF.

The chain's CDR3 is CASRAGLANTGELFF. In nucleotides, the CDR3 is TGTGCCAGCAGAGCGGGACTAGCGAACACCGGGGAGCTGTTTTTT. This chain joins TRBV2 and TRBJ2-2; 8 bases line up with TRBD2. With 6 bases clipped from V and 0 bases from J, the junction kept 3 bases outside the gene matches. The CDR3 contains 15 residues. Germline CDR1 is SNHLY and CDR2 is FYNNEI.

This clone was seen only a few times. The CDR3 loop is CATSWREKPYEQYF. Here the CDR3 DNA reads TGTGCCACCTCCTGGCGGGAGAAGCCCTACGAGCAGTACTTC. The chain employs TRBV28 and TRBJ2-7; 7 bases map to TRBD2. With V trimmed by 10 bases and J by 2 bases, 11 bases remained unmatched. This CDR3 has 14 amino acids. The germline CDR1 and CDR2 sequences are MDHEN and SYDVKM.

The rearrangement joins TRBV7-9 to TRBJ2-7; tentative D call: TRBD2 (6 bases). This CDR3 has 14 residues. Between the trimmed V and J ends, which lost 0 bases and 7 bases, there was a span of 13 bases. Germline CDR1 and CDR2: SEHNR and FQNEAQ (reference sequence). This chain's CDR3 is CASSLAGDGGEQYF. DNA of the CDR3: TGTGCCAGCAGCTTAGCGGGGGACGGGGGAGAGCAGTACTTC.

This clone was detected once. A read error may be the cause here, since a much bigger clone is one base away. This sequence joins TRBV5-4 and TRBJ1-3; D unclear. CDR3 size: 12 residues. Germline V CDR1 and CDR2: SGHNT, YYREEE (reference sequence). Trimming left V 2 bases short and J 0 bases short, with 0 bases between. The CDR3 here is CASSFSGNTIYF. The CDR3 DNA reads TGTGCCAGCAGCTTCTCTGGAAACACCATATATTTT.

The chain uses TRBV30 and TRBJ1-2; D might be TRBD1 (6 bases). V lost 3 bases to trimming and J lost 4 bases, with 24 bases between them. The V gene's germline CDR1 is GTSNPN and CDR2 SVGIG (reference sequence). This CDR3 region has 17 residues. The CDR3 sequence is CAWRAPLGQGRGYGYTF. Written as DNA, the CDR3 is TGTGCCTGGAGGGCCCCCCTAGGGCAGGGCAGGGGCTATGGCTACACCTTC.

This chain uses TRBV19 with TRBJ2-3, with 8 bases lining up with TRBD2. There are 18 residues in the CDR3. Unmatched junction bases numbered 19, after V lost 5 bases and J lost 6 bases. Germline CDR1 and CDR2: LNHDA and SQIVND (reference sequence). This CDR3 is CASSVRLGTRILLDTQYF. The CDR3 nucleotides are TGTGCCAGTAGTGTCAGACTAGGGACTAGAATCCTCCTCGATACGCAGTATTTT.

The rearrangement joins TRBV2 to TRBJ1-3; a weak D match, TRBD1 (5 bases). Germline CDR1 and CDR2: SNHLY and FYNNEI. CDR3 length equals 16 residues. Trimming removed 8 bases from V and 0 bases from J, with 17 bases in between. The CDR3: CASGRTGPSSGNTIYF. In nucleotides, the CDR3 is TGTGCCAGCGGTCGAACAGGACCCAGCTCTGGAAACACCATATATTTT.

A note on this clone: An end of the junction does not agree with germline; a read error may underlie this. The chain uses TRBV5-8 and TRBJ2-2, with TRBD1 matching over 9 bases. This CDR3 is built from 17 residues. The germline CDR1 and CDR2 sequences are SGHTS and YDEGEE. The CDR3 loop reads CASRRTGAQANAGELFF. CDR3 in DNA: TGTGCCAGCAGACGGACAGGGGCTCAGGCGAACGCCGGGGAGCTGTTTTTT.

The gene calls are TRBV7-9 and TRBJ1-3; 8 bases are a match to TRBD1. V trimming: 5 bases; J trimming: 3 bases; junction bases outside the gene matches: 3. The CDR3 has 14 residues. CDR1 SEHNR and CDR2 FQNEAQ come from the germline V gene (reference sequence). The CDR3: CASSHTGGGNTIYF. CDR3 in DNA: TGTGCCAGCAGCCATACAGGGGGTGGAAACACCATATATTTT.

Regarding this clone: The same CDR3 can be traced to other DNA sequences in this sample. This rearrangement joins TRBV19 to TRBJ1-5, with D unclear. The germline V and J ends were trimmed by 3 bases and 1 base, with 10 bases remaining between them. CDR1 is LNHDA, CDR2 SQIVND, per germline (reference sequence). The CDR3 has 15 residues. Here the CDR3 reads CASSIRVRSNQPQHF. The CDR3 bases are TGTGCCAGTAGTATTAGGGTACGGAGCAATCAGCCCCAGCATTTT.

This clone has a single count. The chain is built from TRBV19 and TRBJ2-1; no clear D gene. The CDR3 sequence is 14 residues long. V lost 6 bases, J lost 0 bases, and 9 bases lay in between. The germline V gene has CDR1 LNHDA and CDR2 SQIVND (reference sequence). CDR3 region: CASSHKNSYNEQFF. The CDR3 region has the DNA TGTGCCAGTAGCCACAAGAACTCCTACAATGAGCAGTTCTTC.

This rearrangement joins TRBV7-2 to TRBJ2-2, with 8 bases lining up with TRBD2. The V gene end was trimmed by 1 base and the J gene end by 1 base; junction bases not matched to a gene: 5. CDR3 length: 17 amino acids. The germline CDR1 and CDR2 sequences are SGHTA and FQGNSA. CDR3 in DNA: TGTGCCAGCAGCTTAGGCCGGCTAGCGGGGAACACCGGGGAGCTGTTTTTT. Its protein is CASSLGRLAGNTGELFF.

This clone was seen only once. The rearrangement uses TRBV6-6 and TRBJ2-5; 9 bases match TRBD1. After removal of 4 bases from V and 6 bases from J, the junction contained 9 bases not matched to a gene. CDR3 length equals 15 residues. Germline assignment: CDR1 MNHNY and CDR2 SVGAGI (reference sequence). CDR3 sequence (DNA): TGTGCCAGCAGTTCAGGACAGGGGACGGGAAAGACCCAGTACTTC. It yields the protein CASSSGQGTGKTQYF.

The gene calls are TRBV6-1 and TRBJ1-5, with D perhaps matching TRBD1 (6 bases). The CDR3 sequence is 15 residues long. Germline V gene data show CDR1 as MNHNS and CDR2 as SASEGT. Trimming stripped 4 bases from V and 6 bases from J, with 16 bases between. The CDR3 coding sequence is TGTGCCAGCAGTGGACCGGACAGTCTGGGTCAGCCCCAGCATTTT. Residues: CASSGPDSLGQPQHF.

Comments on this clone: Within the sample, other DNA sequences also encode this same CDR3. The J gene is TRBJ1-5, the V gene TRBV28; no reliable D call. The germline V and J ends were trimmed by 3 bases and 0 bases, with 0 bases remaining between them. The CDR3 covers 12 residues. CDR1 MDHEN and CDR2 SYDVKM come from the germline V gene. The CDR3: CASSFSNQPQHF. In DNA form, the CDR3 reads TGTGCCAGCAGTTTTAGCAATCAGCCCCAGCATTTT.

This clone has just a few counts. The chain is built from TRBV11-3 and TRBJ2-7; D is undetermined. CDR3 size: 15 residues. Trimming stripped 4 bases from V and 4 bases from J, with 17 bases between. Germline CDR1 SGHNT, CDR2 YENEEA. This CDR3 is CASSSGNEPPYEQYF. In nucleotides, the CDR3 is TGTGCCAGCAGCTCCGGCAATGAGCCACCTTACGAGCAGTACTTC.